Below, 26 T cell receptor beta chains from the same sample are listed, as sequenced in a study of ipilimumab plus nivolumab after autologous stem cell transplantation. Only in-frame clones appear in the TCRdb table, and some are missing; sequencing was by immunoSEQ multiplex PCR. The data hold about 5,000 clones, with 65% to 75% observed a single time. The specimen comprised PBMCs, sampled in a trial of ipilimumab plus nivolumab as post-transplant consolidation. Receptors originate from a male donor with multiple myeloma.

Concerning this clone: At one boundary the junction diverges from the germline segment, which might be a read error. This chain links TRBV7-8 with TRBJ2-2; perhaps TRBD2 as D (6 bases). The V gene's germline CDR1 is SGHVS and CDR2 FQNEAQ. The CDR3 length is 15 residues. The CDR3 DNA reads TGTGCCAGCAGCTTATACAGCCGGAACACCGGGGGGCTGTTTTTT. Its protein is CASSLYSRNTGGLFF.

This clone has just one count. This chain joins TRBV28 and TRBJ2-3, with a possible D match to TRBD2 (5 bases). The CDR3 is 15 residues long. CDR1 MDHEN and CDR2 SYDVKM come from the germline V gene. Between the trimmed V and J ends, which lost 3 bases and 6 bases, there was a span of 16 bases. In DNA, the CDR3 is TGTGCCAGCAGTTTTAAGGCGGGTCACAGCGATACGCAGTATTTT. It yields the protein CASSFKAGHSDTQYF.

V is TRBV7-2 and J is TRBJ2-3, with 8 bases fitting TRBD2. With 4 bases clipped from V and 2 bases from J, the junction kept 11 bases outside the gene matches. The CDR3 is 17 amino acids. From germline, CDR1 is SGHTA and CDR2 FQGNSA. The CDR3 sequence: CASSSLSGSPFTDTQYF. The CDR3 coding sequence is TGTGCCAGCAGCTCCCTGAGCGGGAGTCCGTTCACAGATACGCAGTATTTT.

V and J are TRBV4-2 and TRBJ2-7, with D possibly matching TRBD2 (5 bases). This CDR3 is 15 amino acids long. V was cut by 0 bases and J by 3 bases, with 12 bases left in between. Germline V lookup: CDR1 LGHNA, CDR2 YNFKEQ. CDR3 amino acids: CASSQDRPSFYEQYF. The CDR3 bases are TGTGCCAGCAGCCAAGATAGGCCTAGCTTCTACGAGCAGTACTTC.

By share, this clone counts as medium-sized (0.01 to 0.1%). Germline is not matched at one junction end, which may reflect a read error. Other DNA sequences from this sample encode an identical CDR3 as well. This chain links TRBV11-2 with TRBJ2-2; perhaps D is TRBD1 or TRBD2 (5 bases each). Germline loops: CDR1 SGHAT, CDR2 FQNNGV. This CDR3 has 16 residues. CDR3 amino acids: CASSQDRAGTTGELFF. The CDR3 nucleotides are TGCGCCAGCAGCCAAGATAGGGCTGGGACGACCGGGGAGCTGTTTTTT.

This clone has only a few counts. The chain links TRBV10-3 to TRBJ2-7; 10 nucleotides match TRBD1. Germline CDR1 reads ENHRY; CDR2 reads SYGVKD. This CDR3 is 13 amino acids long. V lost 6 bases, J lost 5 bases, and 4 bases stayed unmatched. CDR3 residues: CAIRSGTGDEQYF. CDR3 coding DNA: TGTGCCATCAGGTCCGGGACAGGGGACGAGCAGTACTTC.

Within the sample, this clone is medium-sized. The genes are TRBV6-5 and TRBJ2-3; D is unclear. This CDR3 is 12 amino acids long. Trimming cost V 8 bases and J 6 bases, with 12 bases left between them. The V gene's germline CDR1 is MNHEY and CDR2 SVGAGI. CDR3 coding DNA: TGTGCCAGCGGGCTAGGCAGCGATACGCAGTATTTT. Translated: CASGLGSDTQYF.

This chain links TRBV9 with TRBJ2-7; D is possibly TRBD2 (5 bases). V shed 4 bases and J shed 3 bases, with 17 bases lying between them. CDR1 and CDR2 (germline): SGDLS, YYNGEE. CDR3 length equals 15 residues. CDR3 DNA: TGTGCCAGCAGCATAGGAGGAACAGCGAGCTACGAGCAGTACTTC. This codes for CASSIGGTASYEQYF.

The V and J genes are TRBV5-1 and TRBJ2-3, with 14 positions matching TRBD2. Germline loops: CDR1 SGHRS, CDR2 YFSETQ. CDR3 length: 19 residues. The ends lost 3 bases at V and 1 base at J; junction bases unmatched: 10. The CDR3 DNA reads TGCGCCAGCAGCTCACCCGGGACTAGCGGGAGTAGGGGCACAGATACGCAGTATTTT. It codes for CASSSPGTSGSRGTDTQYF.

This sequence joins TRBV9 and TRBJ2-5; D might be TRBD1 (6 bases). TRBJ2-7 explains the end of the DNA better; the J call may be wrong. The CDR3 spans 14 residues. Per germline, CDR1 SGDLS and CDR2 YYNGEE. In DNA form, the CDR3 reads TGTGCCAGCAGCGTGGGTCAGGGGTACTACGAGCAGTACTTC. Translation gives CASSVGQGYYEQYF.

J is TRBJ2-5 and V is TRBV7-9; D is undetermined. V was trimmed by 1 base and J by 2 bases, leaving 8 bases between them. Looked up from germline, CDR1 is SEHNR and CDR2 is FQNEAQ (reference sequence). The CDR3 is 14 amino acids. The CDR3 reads CASSLGGIQETQYF. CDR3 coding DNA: TGTGCCAGCAGCTTAGGGGGAATTCAAGAGACCCAGTACTTC. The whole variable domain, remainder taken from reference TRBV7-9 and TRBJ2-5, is DTGVSQNPRHKITKRGQNVTFRCDPISEHNRLYWYRQTLGQGPEFLTYFQNEAQLEKSRLLSDRFSAERPKGSFSTLEIQRTEQGDSAMYLCASSLGGIQETQYFGPGTRLLVL.

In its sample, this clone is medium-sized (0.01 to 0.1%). CDR3 nucleotides: TGTGCCAGCAGTCCTCCAGGGGAGAGTGAAAAACTGTTTTTT. It translates to CASSPPGESEKLFF. The chain recombines TRBV9 with TRBJ1-4; TRBD1 is a possible D gene (6 bases). V lost 5 bases, J lost 7 bases, and 15 bases lay in between. The germline gives CDR1 SGDLS, CDR2 YYNGEE. The CDR3 is 14 amino acids.

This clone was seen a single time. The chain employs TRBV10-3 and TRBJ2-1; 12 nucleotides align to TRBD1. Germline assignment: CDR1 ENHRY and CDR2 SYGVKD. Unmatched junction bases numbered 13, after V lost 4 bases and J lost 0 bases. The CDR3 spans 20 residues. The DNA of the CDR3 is TGTGCCATCAGTGGCACTTACGGGGACAGGGGGCGTAGCTCCTACAATGAGCAGTTCTTC. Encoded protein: CAISGTYGDRGRSSYNEQFF.

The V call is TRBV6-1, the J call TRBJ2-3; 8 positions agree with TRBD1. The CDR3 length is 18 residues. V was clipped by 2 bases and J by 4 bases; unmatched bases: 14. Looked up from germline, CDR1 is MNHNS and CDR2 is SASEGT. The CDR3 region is CASSEPWTGTEIPDTQYF. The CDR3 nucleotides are TGTGCCAGCAGTGAACCTTGGACAGGGACGGAGATACCAGATACGCAGTATTTT.

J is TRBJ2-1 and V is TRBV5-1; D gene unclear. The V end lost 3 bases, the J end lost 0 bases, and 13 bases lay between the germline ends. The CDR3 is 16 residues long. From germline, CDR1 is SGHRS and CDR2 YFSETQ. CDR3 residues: CASSSKDASSYNEQFF. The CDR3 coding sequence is TGCGCCAGCAGCTCGAAGGACGCAAGCTCCTACAATGAGCAGTTCTTC.

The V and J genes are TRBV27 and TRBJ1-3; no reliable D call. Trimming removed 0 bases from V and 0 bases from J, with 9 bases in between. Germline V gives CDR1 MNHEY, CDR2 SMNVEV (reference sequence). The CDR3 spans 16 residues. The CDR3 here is CASSLSAGTSGNTIYF. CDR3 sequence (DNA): TGTGCCAGCAGTTTATCCGCCGGAACCTCTGGAAACACCATATATTTT.

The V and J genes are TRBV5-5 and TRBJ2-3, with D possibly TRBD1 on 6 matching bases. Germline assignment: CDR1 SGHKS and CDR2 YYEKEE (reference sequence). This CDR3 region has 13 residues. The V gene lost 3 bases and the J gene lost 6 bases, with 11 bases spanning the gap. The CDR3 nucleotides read TGTGCCAGCAGCTCGCTGCAGGGGGATACGCAGTATTTT. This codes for CASSSLQGDTQYF.

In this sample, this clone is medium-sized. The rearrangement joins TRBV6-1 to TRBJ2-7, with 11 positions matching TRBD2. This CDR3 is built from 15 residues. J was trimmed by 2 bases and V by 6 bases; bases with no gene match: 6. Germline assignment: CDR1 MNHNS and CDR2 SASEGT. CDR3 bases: TGTGCCAGCAGGGCGACTAGCGGGGTTGCCTACGAGCAGTACTTC. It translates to CASRATSGVAYEQYF.

The chain's CDR3 is CASSLASAGELFF. In DNA, the CDR3 is TGTGCCAGCAGTTTAGCTTCTGCCGGGGAGCTGTTTTTT. The chain is built from TRBV28 and TRBJ2-2, with D unresolved. Trimming took 2 bases from V and 6 from J, leaving 7 bases between them. The CDR3 length is 13 residues. CDR1 is MDHEN and CDR2 is SYDVKM in the germline V gene.

CDR3 coding DNA: TGTGCCAGCAGTCCGACAGGAGGGAACACTGAAGCTTTCTTT. Amino acid sequence: CASSPTGGNTEAFF. This chain joins TRBV28 and TRBJ1-1; D possibly corresponds to TRBD1 (6 bases). The CDR3 sequence is 14 residues long. The V end was cut by 5 bases, the J end by 1 base, with 11 bases between. In germline, CDR1 is MDHEN, CDR2 SYDVKM.

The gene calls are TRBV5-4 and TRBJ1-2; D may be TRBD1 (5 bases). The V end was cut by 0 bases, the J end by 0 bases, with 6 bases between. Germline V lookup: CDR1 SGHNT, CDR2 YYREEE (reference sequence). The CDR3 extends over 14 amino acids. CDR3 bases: TGTGCCAGCAGCTTGGAAGGGGCTAACTATGGCTACACCTTC. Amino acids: CASSLEGANYGYTF.

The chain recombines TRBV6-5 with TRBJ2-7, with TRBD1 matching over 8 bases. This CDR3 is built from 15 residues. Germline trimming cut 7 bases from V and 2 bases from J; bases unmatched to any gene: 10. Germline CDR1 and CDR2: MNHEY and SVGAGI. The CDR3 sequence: CASIPGQGKTYEQYF. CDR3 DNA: TGTGCCAGCATTCCAGGACAGGGTAAGACCTACGAGCAGTACTTC.

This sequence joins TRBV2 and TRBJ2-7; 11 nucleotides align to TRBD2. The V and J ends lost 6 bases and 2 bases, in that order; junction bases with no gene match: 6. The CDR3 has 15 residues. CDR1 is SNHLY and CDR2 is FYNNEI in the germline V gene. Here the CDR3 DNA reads TGTGCCAGCAGGGCGACTAGCGGGGTTGCCTACGAGCAGTACTTC. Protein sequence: CASRATSGVAYEQYF.

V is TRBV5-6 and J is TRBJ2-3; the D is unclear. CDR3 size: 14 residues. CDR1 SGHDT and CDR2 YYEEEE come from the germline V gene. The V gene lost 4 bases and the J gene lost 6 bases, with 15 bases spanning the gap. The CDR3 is CASSLNTGMDTQYF. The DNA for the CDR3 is TGTGCCAGCAGCCTGAACACCGGTATGGATACGCAGTATTTT.

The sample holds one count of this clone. The CDR3 reads CASSPILNTEAFF. DNA of the CDR3: TGTGCCAGTAGCCCCATTTTGAACACTGAAGCTTTCTTT. The chain links TRBV9 to TRBJ1-1, with D unresolved. CDR3 length: 13 residues. Germline V lookup: CDR1 SGDLS, CDR2 YYNGEE. V lost 8 bases to trimming and J lost 0 bases, with 11 bases between them.

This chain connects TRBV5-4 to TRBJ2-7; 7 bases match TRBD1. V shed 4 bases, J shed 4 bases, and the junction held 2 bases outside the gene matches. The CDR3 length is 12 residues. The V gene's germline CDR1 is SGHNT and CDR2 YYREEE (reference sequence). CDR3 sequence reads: CASSPQGYEQYF. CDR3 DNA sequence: TGTGCCAGCAGCCCACAGGGGTACGAGCAGTACTTC. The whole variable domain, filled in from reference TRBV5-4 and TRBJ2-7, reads ETGVTQSPTHLIKTRGQQVTLRCSSQSGHNTVSWYQQALGQGPQFIFQYYREEENGRGNFPPRFSGLQFPNYSSELNVNALELDDSALYLCASSPQGYEQYFGPGTRLTVT.